The present T cell receptor beta chain was sequenced within a study of tumor and adjacent non-tumor tissue in lung cancer. Looking at the study overall: Aged about 31 to 80 years, patients included 10 men and 5 women with stage I to III disease. Each sample yielded a few million productive TCRbeta reads on average. The study's findings and limits: Patients with more diverse tumor TCRs had worse survival. Normal lung showed higher cumulative top 100 clone frequency than tumor.

This clonotype came up a few times. What it binds is unknown. Here the CDR3 omits its conserved ending phenylalanine or tryptophan, so a read error is the likely source. The DNA is omitted, as the CDR3 cannot be located on it reliably, and the CDR3 follows TCRdb's listing. The template was RNA from unsorted bulk tissue. This non-tumor lung sample came from over 3 cm beyond the tumor edge. A modified ARM-PCR protocol with three rounds of nested PCR amplified TCRbeta. TCRdb reprocessed the multiplex PCR reads via MiXCR and lists one record per CDR3 protein. The sample shows 85,000 to 130,000 distinct CDR3 sequences, approximately 60% of them seen only once. Germline V gene sequence: CDR1 SGHAT, CDR2 FQNNGV. The CDR3 has 13 amino acids, counting both end residues.

This TCR came from a man between 25 and 39 years old with non-small cell lung cancer. The gene calls are TRBV11-2 and TRBJ2-1; TRBD1 is taken as the D call from the table, unchecked against the DNA. Sequences were obtained from distant non-tumor lung tissue. The CDR3 sequence is CASSFIGHQGKFL.